These T cell receptor beta chains were read from a single sample in a study of blood T cells in healthy people across ages. TCRdb fed the 5' RACE reads into MiXCR, producing one record per CDR3 protein. The sample shows 600,000 or so distinct CDR3 sequences, about 30% of them seen only once. Material for sequencing was blood. These receptors were obtained from a woman aged 80 or over in good health. CDR3s include the opening cysteine and the closing phenylalanine or tryptophan. D genes are given only for firm matches.

>TRBD1|TRBV5-1
CASSRDSAMNTEAFF
>.|TRBV27
CASSAGGSEQFF
>TRBD2|TRBV2
CASSEALAGGPQETQYF
>.|TRBV24-1
CATRDLAGLIRYSPRHF
>TRBD1|TRBV3-1
CASSQEGQDNTEAFF
>TRBD2|TRBV12-3/TRBV12-4
CASSRSHLGSGGADTQYF
>TRBD2|TRBV4-2
CASSIGLAADAQYF
>.|TRBV20-1
CSARVPGTGGGTEAFF
>.|TRBV6-1
CASREEWVPYEQYF
>.|TRBV20-1
CSARERGVGYNEQYF
>TRBD1|TRBV7-9
CASAERGQGFGHTEAFF
>.|TRBV2
CASSLRTTQNQPQHF
>TRBD2|TRBV6-2/TRBV6-3
CASTLLLAGVLADTQYF
>.|TRBV5-6
CASSLRGETIQETQYF
>.|TRBV11-2
CASSSRDLFGNTIYF
>TRBD1|TRBV7-2
CASSLSTGGYEQYF
>TRBD1|TRBV7-9
CASSFRTGGIEKRFF
>.|TRBV7-9
CASSFLGTPSGGNTIYF
>TRBD2|TRBV5-5
CASSPSTAGGDTQYF
>TRBD2|TRBV27
CASTVLAGGPGEQFF
>TRBD2|TRBV20-1
CSAPRGGLETQYF
>.|TRBV12-3/TRBV12-4
CASSLAGAATDTQYF
>.|TRBV30
CAWSVSGTIGNIQYF
>TRBD1|TRBV28
CASTIQGAGRDNEQFF
>TRBD2|TRBV7-6
CANSGGGDEQYF
>TRBD2|TRBV12-3/TRBV12-4
CASRGSSGGRDTQYF
>TRBD2|TRBV7-2
CASSLRSRGTDTQYF
>.|TRBV7-9
CASSLVGREISYNEQFF
>.|TRBV4-1
CASSHGGDEQFF
>.|TRBV5-5
CASTRGGGGLSYNEQFF
>TRBD2|TRBV5-1
CASSTFYPGGDTQYF
>.|TRBV20-1
CSAPGSAGRYEQYF
>TRBD1|TRBV9
CASNLGGGNQPQHF
>TRBD1|TRBV20-1
CSAEGTGVTNEKLFF
>.|TRBV20-1
CSARAGNRGPEAFF
>.|TRBV5-1
CASSPTFVGRSNQPQHF
>.|TRBV12-3/TRBV12-4
CASSLLGVQFF
>.|TRBV12-3/TRBV12-4
CASSFGQFF
>TRBD1|TRBV20-1
CSARVSQGTFYGYTF
>.|TRBV14
CASSQDRPGYAEAFF
>TRBD1|TRBV4-1
CASSQAGGQGAVRNTEAFF
>.|TRBV7-2
CASSSFGGTQYF
>.|TRBV5-1
CASSLLDSTNEKLFF
>.|TRBV10-3
CAISESDIYNEQFF
>TRBD2|TRBV5-4
CASSLDLAGGYNEQFF